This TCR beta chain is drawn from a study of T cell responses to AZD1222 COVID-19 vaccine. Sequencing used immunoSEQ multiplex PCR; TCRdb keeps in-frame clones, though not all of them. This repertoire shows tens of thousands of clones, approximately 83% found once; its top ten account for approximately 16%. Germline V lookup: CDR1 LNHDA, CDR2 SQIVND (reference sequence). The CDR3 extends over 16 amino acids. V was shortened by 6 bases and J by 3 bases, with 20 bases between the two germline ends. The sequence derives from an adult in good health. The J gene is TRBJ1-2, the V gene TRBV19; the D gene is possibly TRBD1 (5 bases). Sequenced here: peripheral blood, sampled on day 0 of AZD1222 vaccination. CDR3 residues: CASRKQEGSSYYGYTF. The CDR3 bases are TGTGCCAGTAGAAAACAAGAGGGGTCCAGTTACTATGGCTACACCTTC.